These 21 T cell receptor beta chains came from one sample sequenced in a study of blood T cell repertoires in COVID-19. The repertoire was sequenced with immunoSEQ multiplex PCR; TCRdb's copy has only in-frame clones and lacks some. The sample lists roughly 310,000 clones, about 90% occurring once. Material: peripheral blood. These TCRs come from a woman in her twenties or thirties with COVID-19, enrolled during active disease.

This chain connects TRBV6-1 to TRBJ1-5; D gene unclear. Per germline, CDR1 MNHNS and CDR2 SASEGT. CDR3 length equals 13 residues. Deletions cut 1 base from V and 7 bases from J, with 8 bases between. CDR3 nucleotides: TGTGCCAGCAGTGAAGTATCTAGACAGCCCCAGCATTTT. Translated: CASSEVSRQPQHF.

A note on this clone: Within the sample, other DNA sequences also encode this same CDR3. This chain joins TRBV5-1 and TRBJ2-5; TRBD1 aligns across 11 bases. CDR1 and CDR2 from the germline V gene are SGHRS and YFSETQ. The V and J ends lost 5 bases and 1 base, in that order; junction bases with no gene match: 4. This CDR3 region has 15 residues. CDR3: CASSAGTGGQETQYF. As DNA, the CDR3 is TGCGCCAGCAGTGCTGGGACAGGGGGCCAAGAGACCCAGTACTTC.

The chain employs TRBV9 and TRBJ2-5; TRBD2 matches 16 bases. Germline V gives CDR1 SGDLS, CDR2 YYNGEE. After removal of 4 bases from V and 6 bases from J, the junction contained 15 bases not matched to a gene. There are 19 residues in the CDR3. The DNA of the CDR3 is TGTGCCAGCAGCCCAACAACGGGACTAGCGGGAGGGGCGACAAAGACCCAGTACTTC. It encodes CASSPTTGLAGGATKTQYF.

This chain connects TRBV19 to TRBJ2-1; D is perhaps TRBD2 (5 bases). The CDR3 is 14 residues long. Between the trimmed V and J ends, which lost 0 bases and 4 bases, there was a span of 7 bases. Per the germline V gene, CDR1 is LNHDA and CDR2 is SQIVND (reference sequence). The DNA for the CDR3 is TGTGCCAGTAGTATAGATGCGGGTTACAATGAGCAGTTCTTC. The encoded protein is CASSIDAGYNEQFF.

This chain connects TRBV9 to TRBJ1-5, with TRBD1 identical over 10 bases. The J segment lost 6 bases and the V segment lost 0 bases, leaving 0 bases of the junction unmatched. Germline assignment: CDR1 SGDLS and CDR2 YYNGEE. The CDR3 spans 14 residues. CDR3 coding DNA: TGTGCCAGCAGCGTAGGGACAGGGGGTCAGCCCCAGCATTTT. It encodes CASSVGTGGQPQHF.

Regarding this clone: Distinct nucleotide sequences in the sample also encode this CDR3. V is TRBV5-1 and J is TRBJ1-4; TRBD1 matches at 9 bases. CDR1 SGHRS and CDR2 YFSETQ come from the germline V gene. The ends lost 2 bases at V and 8 bases at J; junction bases unmatched: 4. CDR3 size: 14 residues. This CDR3 reads CASSFGQGREKLFF. CDR3 in DNA: TGCGCCAGCAGCTTTGGACAGGGGAGGGAAAAACTGTTTTTT.

This clone is a singleton in its sample. The V gene is TRBV5-1, the J gene TRBJ2-7, with 12 bases matching TRBD2. The germline gives CDR1 SGHRS, CDR2 YFSETQ. The CDR3 is made up of 15 amino acids. V gave up 4 bases and J gave up 2 bases; unmatched junction bases: 4. The CDR3 coding sequence is TGCGCCAGCAGCAGGACTAGCGGGGAGACCTACGAGCAGTACTTC. Translation: CASSRTSGETYEQYF.

This chain uses TRBV15 with TRBJ1-5, with TRBD1 as a possible D gene (6 bases). V shed 5 bases and J shed 2 bases, with 13 bases lying between them. The CDR3 length is 15 residues. Germline CDR1 LNHNV, CDR2 YYDKDF (reference sequence). CDR3 residues: CATSGIRGGNQPQHF. The CDR3 DNA is TGTGCCACCAGCGGAATCAGGGGTGGCAATCAGCCCCAGCATTTT.

V and J are TRBV3-1 (or the pseudogene TRBV3-2) and TRBJ1-5; no clear D gene. CDR1 is LGHDT and CDR2 is YNNKEL in the germline V gene (reference sequence). V was shortened by 0 bases and J by 7 bases, with 7 bases between the two germline ends. The CDR3 runs to 13 residues. In DNA, the CDR3 is TGTGCCAGCAGCCAAGACTCAGTACAGCCCCAGCATTTT. This gives the protein CASSQDSVQPQHF.

This sequence joins TRBV3-1 (or the pseudogene TRBV3-2) and TRBJ2-7, with a weak D call TRBD2 (6 bases). CDR3 length: 16 residues. Germline V lookup: CDR1 LGHDT, CDR2 YNNKEL (reference sequence). Between the trimmed V and J ends, which lost 4 bases and 3 bases, there was a span of 19 bases. Written as DNA, the CDR3 is TGTGCCAGCAGCCCCGGGGGTTCTCTGTCTTTCTACGAGCAGTACTTC. Protein: CASSPGGSLSFYEQYF.

DNA for the CDR3: TGTGCCAGCAGTGTGGCATTAAGTCAGCCCCAGCATTTT. As protein: CASSVALSQPQHF. The chain combines TRBV2 with TRBJ1-5; the D is unclear. V dropped 4 bases and J dropped 6 bases, with 10 bases sitting between them. The CDR3 runs to 13 residues. The germline V gene encodes CDR1 SNHLY and CDR2 FYNNEI.

The V and J genes are TRBV30 and TRBJ1-1, with D possibly TRBD1 on 5 matching bases. The germline CDR1 and CDR2 sequences are GTSNPN and SVGIG (reference sequence). This CDR3 is built from 13 residues. V dropped 5 bases and J dropped 2 bases, with 12 bases sitting between them. The CDR3 protein is CAWRIGQNTEAFF. The CDR3 DNA reads TGTGCCTGGCGAATCGGACAAAACACTGAAGCTTTCTTT.

The chain couples TRBV28 to TRBJ2-2, with D unclear. Germline V gives CDR1 MDHEN, CDR2 SYDVKM. This CDR3 spans 15 amino acids. V lost 2 bases to trimming and J lost 0 bases, with 7 bases between them. In nucleotides, the CDR3 is TGTGCCAGCAGTTTAGTAGTTACGAACACCGGGGAGCTGTTTTTT. Encoded protein: CASSLVVTNTGELFF.

The chain joins TRBV5-4 to TRBJ2-7; 7 nucleotides match TRBD2. The V gene's germline CDR1 is SGHNT and CDR2 YYREEE (reference sequence). The V and J ends lost 4 bases and 0 bases, in that order; junction bases with no gene match: 7. The CDR3 totals 15 residues. The CDR3 DNA reads TGTGCCAGCAGCAACCCGAGCGGGAACTCCTACGAGCAGTACTTC. Amino acid sequence: CASSNPSGNSYEQYF.

The chain is built from TRBV11-1 and TRBJ1-1, with a possible D match to TRBD1 (6 bases). Germline loops: CDR1 SGHAT, CDR2 FQDESV (reference sequence). The CDR3 covers 16 residues. V was cut by 4 bases and J by 0 bases, with 15 bases left in between. DNA of the CDR3: TGTGCCAGCAGCTCTAGCATAGGGGGAATGAACACTGAAGCTTTCTTT. Translation: CASSSSIGGMNTEAFF.

The genes are TRBV29-1 and TRBJ1-1; tentative D call: TRBD1 (5 bases). Germline V gives CDR1 SQVTM, CDR2 ANQGSEA. The germline V and J ends were trimmed by 6 bases and 1 base, with 9 bases remaining between them. The CDR3 loop spans 12 amino acids. CDR3 in DNA: TGCAGCGTCGACAGCCCGAACACTGAAGCTTTCTTT. It codes for CSVDSPNTEAFF. The variable domain in full, completed from reference TRBV29-1 and TRBJ1-1, reads SAVISQKPSRDICQRGTSLTIQCQVDSQVTMMFWYRQQPGQSLTLIATANQGSEATYESGFVIDKFPISRPNLTFSTLTVSNMSPEDSSIYLCSVDSPNTEAFFGQGTRLTVV.

The chain links TRBV12-3 or TRBV12-4 to TRBJ1-2; no clear D. Trimming took off 7 bases at V and 7 bases at J, with 16 bases between the two ends. The CDR3 covers 13 residues. The CDR3 reads CASTSSGFGGYTF. CDR3 DNA sequence: TGTGCCAGCACCAGTTCGGGGTTTGGTGGCTACACCTTC.

This clone came up once. The chain carries TRBV5-1 and TRBJ1-1; D possibly corresponds to TRBD1 (6 bases). Germline values: CDR1 SGHRS, CDR2 YFSETQ. CDR3 length equals 12 residues. V lost 2 bases to trimming and J lost 6 bases, with 8 bases between them. The CDR3 spells CASSFTGSEAFF. The CDR3 coding sequence is TGCGCCAGCAGCTTTACAGGGTCTGAAGCTTTCTTT.

The chain combines TRBV7-6 with TRBJ2-5, with 7 nucleotides matching TRBD2. From germline, CDR1 is SGHVS and CDR2 FNYEAQ. The CDR3 sequence is 15 residues long. Losses at the gene ends were 0 bases for V and 3 bases for J; bases not matched to a gene: 4. CDR3 DNA: TGTGCCAGCAGCTTAGCGCTAGCGGAGGAAGAGACCCAGTACTTC. Residues: CASSLALAEEETQYF. The whole variable domain, filled in from reference TRBV7-6 and TRBJ2-5, reads GAGVSQSPRYKVTKRGQDVALRCDPISGHVSLYWYRQALGQGPEFLTYFNYEAQQDKSGLPNDRFSAERPEGSISTLTIQRTEQRDSAMYRCASSLALAEEETQYFGPGTRLLVL.

The rearrangement joins TRBV5-1 to TRBJ2-1; 13 positions agree with TRBD2. The CDR3 runs to 16 residues. CDR1 and CDR2 (germline): SGHRS, YFSETQ. Trimming at V came to 3 bases and at J to 7 bases, leaving 7 bases not matched to a gene. The CDR3 loop reads CASSYTSGRAGNEQFF. Here the CDR3 DNA reads TGCGCCAGCAGCTACACTAGCGGGAGGGCGGGTAATGAGCAGTTCTTC.

CDR3 DNA sequence: TGTGCCAGCAGCTTAGAGGGGACAATAGGGCCCCTCCACTTT. It encodes CASSLEGTIGPLHF. This chain joins TRBV7-9 and TRBJ1-6; maybe TRBD1 (6 bases). The V gene's germline CDR1 is SEHNR and CDR2 FQNEAQ (reference sequence). V was clipped by 1 base and J by 13 bases, with 14 bases between them. This CDR3 comprises 14 residues.